This T cell receptor beta chain was sequenced for a study of Graves' ophthalmopathy and Graves' hyperthyroidism (dated by TCRdb to 2016 to 2019). Concerning the study at large: Hyperthyroidism was defined as stable when no progression to ophthalmopathy occurred within 18 months of follow-up. To tell Graves' ophthalmopathy apart from Graves' hyperthyroidism, and to predict which patients would progress to ophthalmopathy, the study relied on TCR beta repertoire signatures. For independent validation, a separate cohort was made up of 18 hyperthyroidism patients plus 17 patients who later progressed from hyperthyroidism to ophthalmopathy. To explore V-J signatures distinguishing ophthalmopathy from hyperthyroidism, a discovery set of around 100 patients (about 41 ophthalmopathy, 57 stable hyperthyroidism) was enrolled. In five to seven hyperthyroidism patients, the T-cell repertoire of thyroid tissue was compared with the T-cell repertoire of blood. In total, some 140 blood samples were TCR-sequenced: roughly 45 ophthalmopathy, around 75 hyperthyroidism and around 17 hyperthyroidism-to-ophthalmopathy patients. Following sample collection, hyperthyroidism patients were given methimazole at a starting dose of 30 mg daily, and ophthalmopathy patients were given high-dose intravenous methylprednisolone.

The CDR3 spans 13 residues, from the cysteine through the phenylalanine. The kept DNA is CDR3 alone, 39 bases in frame from the first base. The germline V gene sets CDR1 to SNHLY and CDR2 to FYNNEI. V lost 11 bases and J lost 8 bases; the stretch between them is 21 bases long. The table lists this clonotype with many counts. The antigen it recognizes is unknown. Base qualities are not provided; no much larger clone lies one nucleotide away. Patients with hyperthyroidism were aged 18 to 65 years, had been newly diagnosed, and had a disease duration of less than 2 months. Anyone with other autoimmune diseases, uncontrolled infections, pregnancy or lactation was excluded from the study. Clinical symptoms, serum thyroxine, TRAb, thyroid ultrasound and orbital computed tomography formed the basis of the diagnosis. Total RNA was extracted using Trizol reagent, and RNA quality was checked on an Agilent 2100 Bioanalyzer.

The study at large found these results: In validation, the model predicted ophthalmopathy progression with about 70% sensitivity and roughly 72% specificity; more than ten predicted patients were CT-confirmed with GO in a median of approximately 6.5 months. No statistical method was used to predetermine the sample size, and group allocation was not hidden from the investigators. Most expanded thyroid clonotypes with a frequency above 0.001 also appeared in blood, which suggests that blood repertoires may reflect the immune response in the thyroid. Ophthalmopathy was separated from stable hyperthyroidism by the 13-signature model with around 88% sensitivity and around 81% specificity in cross-validation and with 80%/75% in the test set.

TCR beta CDR3 regions were amplified from RNA transcripts for repertoire sequencing. HTBI primers and the Qiagen OneStep RT-PCR kit were used in a first-round RT-PCR, which was followed by a second-round multiplex PCR, size selection and purification. The libraries underwent paired-end sequencing with 100 bp reads on an Illumina HiSeq2000. The authors' pipeline ran thus. SOAPnuke was used to process the reads, removing any read that contained adapters or uncalled bases, had a mean Phred below 15, or lacked an exact match to the constant primer or identifier. COPE v1.2.5 was used to merge the high-quality paired reads. Each unique nucleotide sequence was defined as a clonotype, and clonotypes were aligned to IMGT TRB V, D and J references with MiTCR v1.1. The analysis was limited to V-J combinations with a frequency above 0.0001, which together covered about 99% of the repertoires. For each V-J combination, a TCR clonal expansion and chaos score was defined as F50 clonal expansion divided by the chaos observed in the TCRdist matrix. Welch's t-statistics and random forest were used to reduce the features to around 13 V-J combinations, which were then used as input to a naive Bayes classifier. The Morisita-Horn index was used to measure how similar the thyroid and blood repertoires were. TCRdb redid the processing of the public reads, applying fastp at Q25 and MiXCR, and retained in-frame beta chains. Rows with a matching CDR3 protein are joined into one entry that keeps the most common DNA and genes. It is TCRdb's table, rather than the study itself, that gives the V and J calls and clone size. Within this sample are roughly 1.1 million distinct CDR3 sequences, with less than 45% of them counted one time only. Of the sample, approximately 10% is held by the ten largest clones.

The chain is encoded by TRBV2 joined to TRBJ1-2, and possibly TRBD1, on 5 matching bases. Material: peripheral blood or thyroid tissue (not recorded which). The receptor comes from an adult man with Graves' hyperthyroidism. The nucleotides read TGTGCCGAGAACAACAGGAAGGATTTCGGCTACACCTTC. It translates as CAENNRKDFGYTF.